This T cell receptor beta chain was recorded in a study of blood T cell repertoires in COVID-19 (dated by TCRdb to the early 2020s). As for the study more broadly: Samples from collaborators originated in the United States, Italy and Spain and spanned both the acute and convalescent phases of COVID-19. The prospective study material was composed of cDNA or gDNA derived from T cells, B-cell-depleted T cells, or PBMCs. The dataset comprised deeply sampled blood TCRbeta repertoires from subjects exposed to, actively infected with, or recovered from COVID-19. The repertoires were released in a freely available public database meant as a resource for research on the immune response to SARS-CoV-2. The samples were drawn from two sources: the first 160 participants of the ongoing ImmuneRACE study, and 950 to 1,500 subjects contributed by 6 global collaborators. Nearly every sample came with metadata listing a de-identified subject ID, COVID-19 status, age in years and sex. Where available, HLA class I and class II types were obtained from metadata supplied by the sample provider rather than from assay-based typing. Summary of the overall study and its limitations: Clinical and demographic metadata were provided uncurated, with the amount varying by source and participant.

This clone has a single count. This clone's antigen is unknown. No base quality information exists; no much larger clone differs at one position. In the prospective study, participants were about 18 to 100 years old, resided in 24 geographic areas of the United States, and were enrolled through a virtual design. In the prospective study, participants were assigned to cohorts based on the clinical history participants reported in a screening survey and a study questionnaire. Recovered participants in ImmuneRACE Cohort 3 were defined as having two consecutive negative NP/OP PCR tests, clearance from a healthcare professional, or resolution of symptoms. Each participant in the prospective study had whole blood, serum and a nasopharyngeal or oropharyngeal swab collected by mobile phlebotomists. Participants in the prospective study had the option to provide additional blood draws and questionnaires over a roughly 2-month period. Before DNA extraction, prospective study blood samples were shipped either frozen or at room temperature.

The immunoSEQ Assay, a bias-controlled multiplex PCR, was used to amplify TCRbeta CDR3 regions from genomic DNA. The published analysis was carried out like this. The number of nucleated cells in each sample was estimated from the amplification of reference gene primers within the assay. To quantify the absolute abundance of each unique TCRbeta CDR3 rearrangement, sequence reads were collapsed and filtered. For each sample, productive Simpson clonality was calculated by taking the square root of Simpson's diversity index across productive rearrangements. TCRdb provides this immuneACCESS table in a form limited to in-frame rearrangements. Some clones are lacking; in checked studies, under half of them reflect an unresolved V gene, and why the rest are absent is not known. The V and J calls and the clone size are those of that table, but D and trimming were determined from the DNA. The sample table lists approximately 200,000 clones, 80% to 90% of them with a count of one. The biggest ten clones account for about an eighth of the sample.

From the cysteine through the phenylalanine, the CDR3 covers 12 amino acids. The retained sequence is limited to the CDR3, 36 bases, with the frame set at the first base. According to the germline V gene, CDR1 reads MNHEY and CDR2 reads SVGAGI. V drops 6 bases and J drops 4 bases, leaving 9 bases in between. The material sequenced was PBMCs or T cells enriched from blood (not recorded which). The sequence is built from TRBV6-5 and TRBJ1-1; the D gene is perhaps TRBD1, from 6 matching bases. The receptor's source is a man aged 40-49 years who had recovered from COVID-19. The DNA sequence is given as TGTGCCAGCAGGAGGGGGAGCACTGAAGCTTTCTTT. Protein translation: CASRRGSTEAFF.